Given below is one TCR beta chain in context. Its antigen is currently not known. Qualities for individual bases were not recorded, and no much larger clone is one base off. The sample comes from a study of blood T cell repertoires in COVID-19 (dated by TCRdb to the early 2020s). Regarding the complete study: The collaborator samples originated in the United States, Italy and Spain and spanned the acute and convalescent phases of COVID-19. The material from the prospective study consisted of cDNA or gDNA derived from T cells, B-cell-depleted T cells, or PBMCs. Subjects who had been exposed to COVID-19, were actively infected with it, or had recovered from it provided the deeply sampled blood TCRbeta repertoires that made up the dataset. The repertoires were released in a freely available public database intended as a resource for research on the immune response to SARS-CoV-2. The sample metadata nearly always contained a de-identified subject ID, COVID-19 status, age in years and sex. Samples were obtained from the ongoing ImmuneRACE study (first 160 participants) and from over a thousand subjects provided by 6 global collaborators. Where available, HLA class I and class II types were taken from metadata supplied by the sample provider and were not determined by assay-based typing.

Overall study outcomes, separate from this receptor: The quantity of clinical and demographic metadata differed by source and by participant and was supplied without curation.

The germline V gene sets CDR1 to SGHDT and CDR2 to YYEEEE. The CDR3 runs 14 residues from the cysteine to the phenylalanine. Only the CDR3 DNA stays, 42 bases, in frame from base 1. V drops 0 bases and J drops 8 bases, leaving 15 bases in between. The immunoSEQ Assay, a bias-controlled multiplex PCR, was used to amplify TCRbeta CDR3 regions from genomic DNA. The original pipeline was this. Nucleated cell counts per sample were estimated from amplification of reference gene primers within the assay. To quantify the absolute abundance of each unique TCRbeta CDR3 rearrangement, sequence reads were collapsed and filtered. For each sample, productive Simpson clonality was calculated as the square root of Simpson's diversity index over productive rearrangements. As stored in TCRdb, this immuneACCESS dataset retains in-frame rearrangements with V and J assigned. A fraction of the clones does not appear; measured against another copy, unresolved V genes explain less than half of the discrepancy, and the remainder lacks a known reason. V, J and clone size were drawn from that table, and D and trimming were deduced from the DNA. For this sample the table gives some 270,000 clones, of which 80% to 90% were detected only once. The ten largest account for approximately 0.84% of the sample.

Each collaborating institution followed its own protocols to collect whole blood in K2EDTA tubes. Collaborator samples were shipped for TCRbeta analysis as frozen whole blood, isolated PBMCs, or DNA extracted from either sample type. Recombination joined TRBV5-6 with TRBJ2-7; the D region possibly corresponds to TRBD1 (5 bases align). Sequenced: peripheral blood. The TCR was taken from a man younger than 45 with acute or convalescent COVID-19. The CDR3 protein sequence reads: CASSLESTGGKQYF. The nucleotide sequence is TGTGCCAGCAGCTTGGAAAGTACAGGCGGAAAGCAGTACTTC.